Each of the 32 T cell receptor beta chains below was sequenced from the same sample in a study of PD-L1 blockade in urothelial cancer. Sequenced by immunoSEQ multiplex PCR; TCRdb stores in-frame clones only, minus some. Here the sample spans 70,000 to 90,000 clones, roughly 87% being singletons. The sequencing here drew on PBMCs, taken around atezolizumab (anti-PD-L1) treatment. Receptor source: a man between 65 and 80 years old with urothelial cancer.

This clone showed up just once. The V call is TRBV10-3, the J call TRBJ1-1, with a possible D match to TRBD1 (6 bases). This CDR3 has 15 residues. Trimming shortened V by 6 bases and J by 4 bases, and 18 bases separated the two germline ends. Germline-derived CDR1 and CDR2 are ENHRY and SYGVKD. CDR3 sequence: CAISRGGEWGTEAFF. The DNA of the CDR3 is TGTGCCATCAGCCGAGGGGGGGAATGGGGCACTGAAGCTTTCTTT.

The chain carries TRBV6-5 and TRBJ2-7; TRBD2 agrees at 7 bases. CDR3 size: 16 residues. Trimming at V came to 3 bases and at J to 0 bases, leaving 8 bases not matched to a gene. Germline V gene data show CDR1 as MNHEY and CDR2 as SVGAGI. The CDR3 region is CASSYALGGISYEQYF. Written as DNA, the CDR3 is TGTGCCAGCAGTTATGCCCTGGGGGGGATCTCCTACGAGCAGTACTTC.

This chain connects TRBV5-4 to TRBJ1-2; 10 positions match TRBD1. This CDR3 comprises 15 residues. Germline values: CDR1 SGHNT, CDR2 YYREEE (reference sequence). The junction had 8 bases not matched to a gene; V was cut back by 5 bases and J by 4 bases. The CDR3: CASSFLGQGRYGYTF. DNA for the CDR3: TGTGCCAGCAGTTTCCTGGGACAGGGGCGCTATGGCTACACCTTC.

This clone showed up just once. V and J are TRBV7-3 and TRBJ2-3, with TRBD2 matching 12 bases. J lost 5 bases, V lost 5 bases, and 8 bases had no gene match. CDR1 is SGHTA, CDR2 FQGTGA, per germline. This CDR3 has 16 residues. CDR3 in DNA: TGTGCCAGCAGCCAAACGCTAGCGGGAGGGAGAGATACGCAGTATTTT. Translated, it gives CASSQTLAGGRDTQYF.

This rearrangement joins TRBV9 to TRBJ1-1, with TRBD1 matching 8 bases. CDR1 and CDR2 from the germline V gene are SGDLS and YYNGEE. The CDR3 contains 14 residues. Germline trimming cut 2 bases from V and 1 base from J; bases unmatched to any gene: 1. The CDR3 DNA reads as TGTGCCAGCAGCGTCACAGGGGGGAACACTGAAGCTTTCTTT. It encodes CASSVTGGNTEAFF.

This clone was counted a single time. The chain joins TRBV19 to TRBJ2-1, with 10 bases aligning to TRBD1. V lost 5 bases and J lost 8; bases outside the gene matches: 15. The CDR3 spans 17 residues. Germline V lookup: CDR1 LNHDA, CDR2 SQIVND (reference sequence). The CDR3 sequence is CASSPTFAGQGIDEQFF. DNA for the CDR3: TGTGCCAGTAGTCCTACCTTCGCGGGACAGGGGATCGATGAGCAGTTCTTC.

As regards this clone: At the DNA level, this CDR3 is encoded by other sequences in the same sample as well. The DNA for the CDR3 is TGTGCCAGCAGCTTAGGCCAGCAAGAGACCCAGTACTTC. It is translated as CASSLGQQETQYF. The genes are TRBV7-2 and TRBJ2-5; D ambiguous. The CDR3 is 13 amino acids. Looked up from germline, CDR1 is SGHTA and CDR2 is FQGNSA. V dropped 1 base and J dropped 2 bases, with 5 bases sitting between them.

The chain recombines TRBV14 with TRBJ2-2; TRBD2 is a possible D gene (7 bases). CDR1 is SGHDN, CDR2 FVKESK, per germline. The CDR3 spans 19 residues. V was pared by 4 bases and J by 3 bases, with 24 bases between. The CDR3 protein is CASSLRKGGGERYTGELFF. The CDR3 DNA follows: TGTGCCAGCAGCCTTCGGAAGGGGGGGGGCGAGCGGTACACCGGGGAGCTGTTTTTT.

This sequence joins TRBV5-1 and TRBJ2-2; 8 nucleotides align to TRBD1. Germline lookup yields CDR1 SGHRS and CDR2 YFSETQ. The CDR3 contains 16 residues. Losses at the gene ends were 4 bases for V and 6 bases for J; bases not matched to a gene: 11. DNA for the CDR3: TGCGCCAGCAGCCTCTGGACAGGGCGGTCGGCCGGGGAGCTGTTTTTT. This encodes CASSLWTGRSAGELFF.

CDR3 bases: TGTGCCAGCAGCGTAGGGGTGGGGGCGAACAATGAGCAGTTCTTC. It codes for CASSVGVGANNEQFF. The chain employs TRBV9 and TRBJ2-1, with TRBD1 as a possible D gene (6 bases). The CDR3 is made up of 15 amino acids. Germline-derived CDR1 and CDR2 are SGDLS and YYNGEE. V lost 0 bases, J lost 5 bases, and 12 bases lay in between. The variable domain in full, completed from reference TRBV9 and TRBJ2-1, reads DSGVTQTPKHLITATGQRVTLRCSPRSGDLSVYWYQQSLDQGLQFLIQYYNGEERAKGNILERFSAQQFPDLHSELNLSSLELGDSALYFCASSVGVGANNEQFFGPGTRLTVL.

CDR3 amino acids: CAWSVLLYNEQFF. The CDR3, as DNA: TGTGCCTGGAGTGTACTACTATACAATGAGCAGTTCTTC. The chain carries TRBV30 and TRBJ2-1; D is ambiguous. The CDR3 extends over 13 amino acids. The V end lost 0 bases, the J end lost 4 bases, and 7 bases lay between the germline ends. CDR1 is GTSNPN, CDR2 SVGIG, per germline (reference sequence).

The gene calls are TRBV30 and TRBJ1-1; D possibly corresponds to TRBD1 (5 bases). The CDR3 loop spans 10 amino acids. Per the germline V gene, CDR1 is GTSNPN and CDR2 is SVGIG (reference sequence). CDR3 sequence reads: CTGGGTEAFF. For the CDR3, the DNA is TGTACGGGGGGGGGCACTGAAGCTTTCTTT.

This clone has a single count. This rearrangement joins TRBV5-1 to TRBJ2-5; TRBD2 might be the D (5 bases). Germline V gene lookup returns CDR1 SGHRS and CDR2 YFSETQ. The CDR3 runs to 15 residues. V dropped 4 bases and J dropped 1 base, with 14 bases sitting between them. CDR3 residues: CASSPSSPSQETQYF. For the CDR3, the DNA is TGCGCCAGCAGCCCTAGCAGCCCGAGCCAAGAGACCCAGTACTTC.

The chain is built from TRBV19 and TRBJ1-2, with TRBD1 identical over 9 bases. The CDR3 is 15 residues long. The trim removed 6 bases at V and 6 bases at J, leaving 11 bases unmatched. The germline CDR1 and CDR2 sequences are LNHDA and SQIVND (reference sequence). The CDR3 DNA sequence: TGTGCCAGTAGCCAAGGAGCGGGACAGGGAAATGGCTACACCTTC. Protein product: CASSQGAGQGNGYTF.

V is TRBV4-2 and J is TRBJ1-5; the match to TRBD1 covers 12 bases. The CDR3 totals 19 residues. The V segment lost 0 bases and the J segment 0 bases; nucleotides outside the gene matches: 6. The germline V gene encodes CDR1 LGHNA and CDR2 YNFKEQ. The CDR3 loop is CASSQDGTGGGYSNQPQHF. The CDR3 nucleotides are TGTGCCAGCAGCCAAGATGGGACAGGGGGCGGTTATAGCAATCAGCCCCAGCATTTT.

This clone qualifies as medium-sized. The gene calls are TRBV7-6 and TRBJ1-3; D is ambiguous. V gave up 1 base and J gave up 8 bases, with 15 bases separating them. This CDR3 comprises 15 residues. CDR1 SGHVS and CDR2 FNYEAQ come from the germline V gene. This chain's CDR3 is CASSLGEGGGDTIYF. CDR3 coding DNA: TGTGCCAGCAGCTTAGGGGAGGGAGGAGGAGACACCATATATTTT.

This chain joins TRBV10-3 and TRBJ2-7; 7 nucleotides match TRBD1. The CDR3 has 12 residues. V was clipped by 10 bases and J by 4 bases; unmatched bases: 7. CDR1 is ENHRY and CDR2 is SYGVKD in the germline V gene. This CDR3 is CATMGQTYEQYF. Written as DNA, the CDR3 is TGTGCCACCATGGGACAGACGTACGAGCAGTACTTC.

The chain uses TRBV18 and TRBJ1-1; 7 bases agree with TRBD1. J lost 4 bases, V lost 6 bases, and 14 bases had no gene match. Germline CDR1 is KGHSH and CDR2 is LQKENI. This CDR3 is built from 16 residues. Written as DNA, the CDR3 is TGTGCCAGCTCTCCCCGAGGGGGCGCAGGGGCCACTGAAGCTTTCTTT. Protein product: CASSPRGGAGATEAFF. The full variable domain, rest sourced from reference TRBV18 and TRBJ1-1, is NAGVMQNPRHLVRRRGQEARLRCSPMKGHSHVYWYRQLPEEGLKFMVYLQKENIIDESGMPKERFSAEFPKEGPSILRIQQVVRGDSAAYFCASSPRGGAGATEAFFGQGTRLTVV.

V usage is TRBV19 and J usage is TRBJ2-5; 8 positions match TRBD1. V gave up 3 bases and J gave up 4 bases; unmatched junction bases: 4. Germline-derived CDR1 and CDR2 are LNHDA and SQIVND (reference sequence). CDR3 length: 14 residues. The CDR3 region has the DNA TGTGCCAGTAGTATGGGCGACAGGGGAGAGACCCAGTACTTC. Amino acids: CASSMGDRGETQYF.

The chain recombines TRBV6-1 with TRBJ2-7; D might be TRBD2 (6 bases). Trimming stripped 0 bases from V and 6 bases from J, with 9 bases between. The CDR3 spans 13 residues. Germline V CDR1 and CDR2: MNHNS, SASEGT. The CDR3 is CASSEALGGEQYF. CDR3 nucleotides: TGTGCCAGCAGTGAAGCATTGGGGGGCGAGCAGTACTTC.

The chain carries TRBV5-6 and TRBJ2-6, with 8 positions matching TRBD1. The CDR3 is made up of 17 amino acids. CDR1 is SGHDT, CDR2 YYEEEE, per germline. V lost 2 bases to trimming and J lost 2 bases; unmatched junction nucleotides: 6. The DNA of the CDR3 is TGTGCCAGCAGCTTTTTATTGGACAGGGCTGGGGCCAACGTCCTGACTTTC. Its translation is CASSFLLDRAGANVLTF.

The V and J genes are TRBV7-9 and TRBJ2-1; the match to TRBD2 covers 9 bases. The CDR3 spans 15 residues. Germline trimming cut 4 bases from V and 9 bases from J; bases unmatched to any gene: 10. Per germline, CDR1 SEHNR and CDR2 FQNEAQ (reference sequence). The DNA for the CDR3 is TGTGCCAGCAGCTCAGGGACTAGCAGGATGGGTGAGCAGTTCTTC. As protein: CASSSGTSRMGEQFF.

The rearrangement joins TRBV11-3 to TRBJ2-3, with TRBD2 matching over 13 bases. Per germline, CDR1 SGHNT and CDR2 YENEEA. The J segment lost 5 bases and the V segment lost 5 bases, leaving 10 bases of the junction unmatched. The length of the CDR3 is 17 residues. CDR3 coding DNA: TGTGCCAGCAGCATGGGACTAGCGGGATTGGGGGGAGATACGCAGTATTTT. The encoded protein is CASSMGLAGLGGDTQYF.

The V call is TRBV5-1, the J call TRBJ1-1; D remains ambiguous. Germline V CDR1 and CDR2: SGHRS, YFSETQ. The CDR3 is 14 amino acids. The V end lost 2 bases, the J end lost 1 base, and 9 bases lay between the germline ends. In DNA form, the CDR3 reads TGCGCCAGCAGCTTCCTTCGAGGGAACACTGAAGCTTTCTTT. This gives the protein CASSFLRGNTEAFF. Supplemented by reference TRBV5-1 and TRBJ1-1, the full variable domain reads KAGVTQTPRYLIKTRGQQVTLSCSPISGHRSVSWYQQTPGQGLQFLFEYFSETQRNKGNFPGRFSGRQFSNSRSEMNVSTLELGDSALYLCASSFLRGNTEAFFGQGTRLTVV.

The sample holds one count of this clone. The CDR3 protein is CASSLGGGFLGPSYNEQFF. The CDR3 DNA is TGTGCCAGCAGCTTGGGGGGTGGGTTCCTCGGCCCTTCCTACAATGAGCAGTTCTTC. The rearrangement uses TRBV11-1 and TRBJ2-1, with D tentatively TRBD2 (6 bases). Trimming left V 3 bases short and J 1 base short, with 22 bases between. The CDR3 is made up of 19 amino acids. Germline loops: CDR1 SGHAT, CDR2 FQDESV (reference sequence).

The rearrangement joins TRBV7-9 to TRBJ2-3; 10 bases are shared with TRBD2. Germline CDR1 is SEHNR and CDR2 is FQNEAQ (reference sequence). V was pared by 2 bases and J by 1 base, with 3 bases of the junction left unmatched. CDR3 length: 16 amino acids. The CDR3 coding sequence is TGTGCCAGCAGCTTACTAGCGGGGGCGGGCACAGATACGCAGTATTTT. It codes for CASSLLAGAGTDTQYF.

The rearrangement joins TRBV11-3 to TRBJ2-7; D is unresolved. Per germline, CDR1 SGHNT and CDR2 YENEEA. V lost 1 base and J lost 7, with 11 bases in between. The length of the CDR3 is 13 residues. CDR3 nucleotide sequence: TGTGCCAGCAGCTTAGGGAAGAGGTGGGAGCAGTACTTC. Its translation is CASSLGKRWEQYF.

The V call is TRBV6-6, the J call TRBJ2-1; TRBD2 matches at 9 bases. V lost 5 bases, J lost 1 base, and 3 bases stayed unmatched. CDR1 and CDR2 from the germline V gene are MNHNY and SVGAGI (reference sequence). The CDR3 is 15 residues long. The CDR3 DNA reads TGTGCCAGCAGTCATAGCGGGGGATCCTACAATGAGCAGTTCTTC. Translating gives CASSHSGGSYNEQFF.

The CDR3: CASSQGGGRGSYEQYF. As DNA, the CDR3 is TGCGCCAGCAGCCAAGGGGGCGGGAGAGGCTCCTACGAGCAGTACTTC. This sequence joins TRBV4-1 and TRBJ2-7; TRBD2 matches at 7 bases. Germline V gene sequence: CDR1 MGHRA, CDR2 YSYEKL. V lost 1 base and J lost 0; bases outside the gene matches: 6. CDR3 length: 16 amino acids.

This clone appeared a few times. This sequence joins TRBV7-9 and TRBJ1-6, with 7 bases fitting TRBD1. V was clipped by 1 base and J by 9 bases; unmatched bases: 6. CDR1 and CDR2 from the germline V gene are SEHNR and FQNEAQ (reference sequence). The CDR3 spans 15 residues. CDR3: CASSLGDRDGSPLHF. The CDR3 DNA follows: TGTGCCAGCAGCTTAGGAGACAGGGATGGTTCACCCCTCCACTTT. Supplemented by reference TRBV7-9 and TRBJ1-6, the full variable domain reads DTGVSQNPRHKITKRGQNVTFRCDPISEHNRLYWYRQTLGQGPEFLTYFQNEAQLEKSRLLSDRFSAERPKGSFSTLEIQRTEQGDSAMYLCASSLGDRDGSPLHFGNGTRLTVT.

The chain combines TRBV7-9 with TRBJ1-5; weak D call: TRBD1 (5 bases). Germline loops: CDR1 SEHNR, CDR2 FQNEAQ (reference sequence). CDR3 length equals 13 residues. V was cut by 5 bases and J by 6 bases, with 11 bases left in between. CDR3 in amino acids: CASSTRGGQPQHF. The CDR3 coding sequence is TGTGCCAGCAGCACTAGGGGAGGTCAGCCCCAGCATTTT.

This clone appeared a single time. This rearrangement joins TRBV27 to TRBJ1-3, with 8 bases lining up with TRBD1. The CDR3 spans 15 residues. The V gene end was trimmed by 6 bases and the J gene end by 0 bases; junction bases not matched to a gene: 4. CDR1 and CDR2 from the germline V gene are MNHEY and SMNVEV (reference sequence). The CDR3: CASRRTGTSGNTIYF. The CDR3 DNA follows: TGTGCCAGCAGGAGGACAGGGACCTCTGGAAACACCATATATTTT.